This T cell receptor (beta chain) was identified in a study of OX40 agonist ivuxolimab in advanced cancers. Assay used: immunoSEQ multiplex PCR; TCRdb lists only in-frame clones, some missing. The table shows over 35,000 clones, with 70% to 85% occurring only once. The germline CDR1 and CDR2 sequences are LNHDA and SQIVND (reference sequence). The CDR3 extends over 13 amino acids. The chain links TRBV19 to TRBJ2-5; D possibly matches TRBD1 or TRBD2 (5 bases each). The DNA end favors TRBJ2-7, so the J call may be wrong. This TCR was sampled from an adult with an advanced solid tumor such as melanoma, head and neck, liver or kidney cancer. The material was CD4+ or CD8+ T cells sorted from blood, obtained in a trial of the OX40 agonist ivuxolimab. The CDR3: CASSIAGLDEQYF. CDR3 DNA: TGTGCCAGTAGTATAGCGGGGCTAGACGAGCAGTACTTC.